The T cell receptor beta chain under discussion was sequenced for a study of T cell responses to AZD1222 COVID-19 vaccine (dated by TCRdb to the early 2020s). Study-wide context: AZD1222 recipients with second doses at about 4 weeks or about 12 weeks were pooled, because spike-specific TCR depth and breadth did not differ between schedules. TCR sequencing covered 230 to 250 trial participants: 200 to 220 given two doses of AZD1222 and about 26 given two doses of MenACWY control vaccine. Trial participants were enrolled by age into 18-55, 56-69 and 70-plus year subgroups, with roughly 160, 29 and 62 TCR-sequenced participants respectively.

With regard to this clone: Its antigen is unknown. No quality values exist for individual bases; no much larger clone is one base distant.

The time point label of this sample denotes: baseline before first vaccination. The vaccinee samples were drawn from two UK trials, COV001 and COV002, one of which was a single-blind randomized controlled phase 2/3 trial testing AZD1222 (ChAdOx1 nCoV-19) in healthy adults. Trial participant PBMC samples were collected at day 0 and day 28 after the second dose for TCRbeta chain sequencing. The CDR3 regions of human TCRbeta chains were analyzed by immunosequencing. For the original study's pipeline: TCRs in the repertoires were compared against a reference library of SARS-CoV-2-specific TCRs that had been generated with the MIRA antigen-specificity platform. Breadth was defined as the fraction of unique TCRs that were SARS-CoV-2-associated, and depth was defined as the fraction of total T cells that were SARS-CoV-2-associated. Each spike-specific TCR was assigned to its reactive spike region and to a CD4 or CD8 class using the MIRA data. Log10-transformed breadth and depth values were compared by one-way ANOVA with Sidak's multiple comparisons tests. TCRdb limited this immuneACCESS table to in-frame rearrangements with V and J called. A share of clones is missing; checked studies link under half to unresolved V genes, and the rest is unexplained. That table is the source of V, J and clone size, and D and trimming were worked out from the DNA. For this sample the table gives about 120,000 clones, of which approximately 93% were detected only once. About 3% of the sample belongs to the ten largest clones.

General findings and caveats noted by the study authors: Because no day 14 peak-response samples were available, the repertoires could be characterized only after the peak T cell response. Conclusions about previously exposed vaccinees are limited because only five to seven AZD1222 recipients were SARS-CoV-2 seropositive at baseline. After two AZD1222 doses, both the breadth and the depth of spike-specific TCRs were significantly higher than at day 0 and than in MenACWY recipients. In the small 56-69-year group, the increase in depth fell short of significance, most likely because of low power. The vaccine-associated CD4 TCRs covered the entire spike protein, and the dominant responses fell in regions 160-218 and 743-854. Participants were mostly white British, with more females than males. The authors suggested clonal diversity may have been underestimated. Epitopes outside the regions mutated in the B.1.351 and B.1.1.7 variants were reportedly recognized by nearly half of the unique spike-specific TCRs.

Including cysteine and phenylalanine, the CDR3 has 12 amino acids. The only DNA kept is the CDR3, 36 bases in frame from the first base. The germline V gene (reference sequence) sets CDR1 to DFQATT and CDR2 to SNEGSKA. The V end loses 3 bases and the J end loses 4 bases, and a stretch of 9 bases separates them. The input for sequencing was peripheral blood, taken on day 0 of AZD1222 vaccination. Here the chain combines TRBV20-1 and TRBJ1-2; no D gene is confidently identified. This sequence originates from an adult in good health. CDR3 loop: CSASSPSYGYTF. The nucleotide sequence is TGCAGTGCTAGTTCGCCGAGCTATGGCTACACCTTC.